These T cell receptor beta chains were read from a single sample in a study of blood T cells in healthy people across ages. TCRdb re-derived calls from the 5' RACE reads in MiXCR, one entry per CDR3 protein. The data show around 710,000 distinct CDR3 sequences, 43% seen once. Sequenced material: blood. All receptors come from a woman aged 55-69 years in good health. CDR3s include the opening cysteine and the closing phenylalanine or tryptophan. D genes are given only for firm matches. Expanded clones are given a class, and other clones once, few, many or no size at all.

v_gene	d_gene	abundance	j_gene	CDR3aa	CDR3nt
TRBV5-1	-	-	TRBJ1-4	CASSLERRSEKLFF	TGCGCCAGCAGCTTGGAAAGGCGGAGTGAAAAACTGTTTTTT
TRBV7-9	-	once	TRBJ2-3	CASSSRQVEDTRYF	TGTGCCAGCAGCTCCAGACAGGTGGAAGATACGCGGTATTTT
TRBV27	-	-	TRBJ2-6	CASSLHGQSISGANVLTF	TGTGCCAGCAGTTTACATGGACAGAGTATCTCTGGGGCCAACGTCCTGACTTTC
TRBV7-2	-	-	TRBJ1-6	CASSLVGRFRSPLHF	TGTGCCAGCAGCTTAGTTGGGAGATTCAGGTCACCCCTCCACTTT
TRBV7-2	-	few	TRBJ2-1	CASSKFEQFF	TGTGCCAGCAGCAAGTTTGAGCAGTTCTTC
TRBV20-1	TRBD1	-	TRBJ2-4	CSARGTDNTGQYF	TGCAGTGCTAGGGGGACAGATAATACGGGGCAGTACTTC
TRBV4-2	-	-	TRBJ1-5	CAGSQGPSVNQPQHF	TGTGCCGGCAGCCAAGGGCCGTCAGTCAATCAGCCCCAGCATTTT
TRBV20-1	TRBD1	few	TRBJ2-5	CSASVGQGIETQYF	TGCAGTGCTAGCGTCGGACAGGGGATTGAGACCCAGTACTTC
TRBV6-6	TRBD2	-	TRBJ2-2	CASSPTTSANTGELFF	TGTGCCAGCAGTCCCACGACTAGCGCGAACACCGGGGAGCTGTTTTTT
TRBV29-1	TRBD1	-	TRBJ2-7	CSVGTGVADEQYF	TGCAGCGTTGGGACAGGGGTTGCGGACGAGCAGTACTTC
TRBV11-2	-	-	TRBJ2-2	CASSLVDGQTNTGELFF	TGTGCCAGCAGCTTAGTTGATGGGCAAACGAACACCGGGGAGCTGTTTTTT
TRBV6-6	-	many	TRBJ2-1	CASRGFQNEQFF	TGTGCCAGCAGGGGTTTTCAGAATGAGCAGTTCTTC
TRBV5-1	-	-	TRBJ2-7	CASSLAGGPSSYEQYF	TGCGCCAGCAGCTTGGCCGGGGGTCCAAGCTCCTACGAGCAGTACTTC
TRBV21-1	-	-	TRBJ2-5	CASSLQGLVVETQYF	TGTGCCAGCAGCCTCCAAGGGCTAGTCGTGGAGACCCAGTACTTC
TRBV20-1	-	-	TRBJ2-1	CSARAQHNEQFF	TGCAGTGCTAGAGCTCAGCATAATGAGCAGTTCTTC
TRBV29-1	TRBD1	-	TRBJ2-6	CSATGTGLISGASVLTF	TGCAGCGCAACCGGGACAGGTCTAATCTCTGGGGCCAGCGTCCTGACTTTC
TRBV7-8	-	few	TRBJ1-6	CASSSTGLSSYNSPLHF	TGTGCCAGCAGCTCAACAGGGCTAAGCTCCTATAATTCACCCCTCCACTTT
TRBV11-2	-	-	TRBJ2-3	CASSLDFGATDTQYF	TGTGCCAGCAGCTTAGACTTTGGGGCGACGGATACGCAGTATTTT
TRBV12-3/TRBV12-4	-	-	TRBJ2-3	CASTGADTQYF	TGTGCCAGCACAGGGGCAGATACGCAGTATTTT
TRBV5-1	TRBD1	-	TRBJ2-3	CASSYRGLGTDTQYF	TGCGCCAGCAGCTACAGGGGGCTCGGCACAGATACGCAGTATTTT
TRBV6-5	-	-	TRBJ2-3	CASSYSQPGRGWADTQYF	TGTGCCAGCAGTTACTCCCAACCGGGACGGGGGTGGGCAGATACGCAGTATTTT
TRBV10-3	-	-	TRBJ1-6	CAISESGTNNSPLHF	TGTGCCATCAGTGAGTCCGGGACTAATAATTCACCCCTCCACTTT
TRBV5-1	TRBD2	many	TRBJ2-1	CASSLLSGGNEQFF	TGCGCCAGCAGCTTGCTTAGCGGGGGAAATGAGCAGTTCTTC
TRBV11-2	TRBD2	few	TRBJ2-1	CASSFKLAGVNNEQFF	TGTGCCAGCAGCTTTAAACTAGCGGGAGTAAACAATGAGCAGTTCTTC